Below, 18 T cell receptor beta chains from the same sample are listed, as sequenced in a study of CXCR3-negative and CXCR3-positive naive CD8 T cells. In preparing the TRB cDNA libraries, 5' RACE with UMI labels was used. TCRdb reprocessed the 5' RACE reads; each CDR3 protein has one entry and no DNA is given. The sample includes tens of thousands of distinct CDR3 sequences. Specimen: memory CD8+ T cells from blood. The receptors come from a human donor in good health. Some clones in this sample may be carry-over from other donors' samples.

The chain couples TRBV5-4 to TRBJ2-3; TCRdb picks TRBD2, but there is no DNA to check that call. The CDR3 is 16 amino acids. Germline V gene lookup returns CDR1 SGHNT and CDR2 YYREEE (reference sequence). The CDR3 protein is CASKGGIGTLTDTQYF. The variable domain in full, with the rest retrieved from reference TRBV5-4 and TRBJ2-3, is ETGVTQSPTHLIKTRGQQVTLRCSSQSGHNTVSWYQQALGQGPQFIFQYYREEENGRGNFPPRFSGLQFPNYSSELNVNALELDDSALYLCASKGGIGTLTDTQYFGPGTRLTVL.

The chain has TRBV12-3 or TRBV12-4 and TRBJ2-7; TCRdb selects TRBD1, and the lack of DNA leaves this call unchecked. CDR3 length: 14 residues. The CDR3 here is CASSPRDSTYEQYF.

The chain couples TRBV4-3 to TRBJ1-1; TCRdb returns TRBD1, unconfirmable since there is no DNA. Germline V lookup: CDR1 LGHNA, CDR2 YSLEER. The CDR3 is 15 residues long. CDR3 loop: CASSQDIGGNTEAFF.

The CDR3 protein is CASKSGGQVETGELFF. The V call is TRBV6-4, the J call TRBJ2-2; TCRdb picks TRBD1, but there is no DNA to check that call. CDR1 is MRHNA and CDR2 is SNTAGT in the germline V gene. The CDR3 is 16 residues long.

The rearrangement links TRBV12-3 or TRBV12-4 to TRBJ1-6; TCRdb reports TRBD1, a call that lacks DNA to check it against. This CDR3 comprises 14 residues. The CDR3 protein is CASTNRGSNSPLHF.

The chain joins TRBV5-4 to TRBJ2-7; the D call from TCRdb, TRBD2, cannot be confirmed without DNA. Germline-derived CDR1 and CDR2 are SGHNT and YYREEE (reference sequence). The CDR3 runs 13 residues. Here the CDR3 reads CASSRGDSQEQYF. Full variable domain (rest looked up from reference TRBV5-4 and TRBJ2-7): ETGVTQSPTHLIKTRGQQVTLRCSSQSGHNTVSWYQQALGQGPQFIFQYYREEENGRGNFPPRFSGLQFPNYSSELNVNALELDDSALYLCASSRGDSQEQYFGPGTRLTVT.

This chain uses TRBV12-3 or TRBV12-4 with TRBJ1-1. This CDR3 has 15 amino acids. CDR3: CASSFHPQRGTEAFF.

This chain connects TRBV28 to TRBJ2-1; TCRdb selects TRBD2, and the lack of DNA leaves this call unchecked. Germline V gene sequence: CDR1 MDHEN, CDR2 SYDVKM. The CDR3 is 14 residues long. CDR3 in amino acids: CASSFGRGPSEQFF.

The J gene is TRBJ2-5, the V gene TRBV5-1. The CDR3 contains 16 residues. The germline V gene encodes CDR1 SGHRS and CDR2 YFSETQ. CDR3 sequence reads: CASSLEAGSDQETQYF.

The rearrangement links TRBV6-6 to TRBJ2-1. Germline CDR1 is MNHNY and CDR2 is SVGAGI (reference sequence). The CDR3 spans 12 residues. CDR3: CASSYNGNEQFF.

The rearrangement links TRBV28 to TRBJ2-3; TCRdb outputs TRBD1, but without DNA this stays unchecked. Germline lookup yields CDR1 MDHEN and CDR2 SYDVKM. CDR3 length: 15 residues. The CDR3 region is CASGQSTEYTDTQYF.

The chain combines TRBV6-6 with TRBJ2-5. CDR1 and CDR2 (germline): MNHNY, SVGAGI (reference sequence). The CDR3 has 13 amino acids. The CDR3 loop is CASSYIWRETQYF.

This sequence joins TRBV13 and TRBJ2-2. This CDR3 has 14 residues. The germline V gene encodes CDR1 PRHDT and CDR2 FYEKMQ (reference sequence). The CDR3 sequence: CASSPYGNTGELFF.

The chain joins TRBV21-1 to TRBJ2-1; there is no DNA to check the TCRdb D call of TRBD1. TRBV21-1 is assigned pseudogene status. This CDR3 is built from 15 residues. This CDR3 is CASSKDRDRVNEQFF.

V is TRBV6-6 and J is TRBJ2-1; there is no DNA to check the TCRdb D call of TRBD1. Per the germline V gene, CDR1 is MNHNY and CDR2 is SVGAGI (reference sequence). This CDR3 has 16 residues. The chain's CDR3 is CASSLHASPGGNEQFF.

The V call is TRBV12-3 or TRBV12-4, the J call TRBJ1-1. The CDR3 length is 13 residues. The CDR3 here is CASSFVKNTEAFF.

The gene calls are TRBV29-1 and TRBJ2-1; the D gene TCRdb calls, TRBD2, cannot be checked with no DNA. From germline, CDR1 is SQVTM and CDR2 ANQGSEA. This CDR3 has 12 amino acids. CDR3: CSARGLGNEQFF.

The V and J genes are TRBV28 and TRBJ2-1. Germline V CDR1 and CDR2: MDHEN, SYDVKM. This CDR3 spans 12 amino acids. The CDR3 loop is CASSLTVNEQFF.